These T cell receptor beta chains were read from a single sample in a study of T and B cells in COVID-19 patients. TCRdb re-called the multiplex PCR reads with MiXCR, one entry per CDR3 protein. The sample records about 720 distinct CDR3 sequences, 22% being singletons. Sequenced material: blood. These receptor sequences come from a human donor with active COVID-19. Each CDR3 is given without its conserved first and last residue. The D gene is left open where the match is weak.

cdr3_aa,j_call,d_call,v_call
ASSYSGGSNEQF,TRBJ2-1,TRBD2,TRBV6-2/TRBV6-3
ASKGLAGDGNTQY,TRBJ2-3,TRBD2,TRBV12-3/TRBV12-4
ASRLSLTGGDGYT,TRBJ1-2,TRBD1,TRBV12-3/TRBV12-4
ASSYEPSIRTEAF,TRBJ1-1,NA,TRBV6-2/TRBV6-3
ASSIDMYQETQY,TRBJ2-5,NA,TRBV19
ASSLSYRDSYNEQF,TRBJ2-1,TRBD1,TRBV12-3/TRBV12-4
ASSLGLAGGIYSPLH,TRBJ1-6,NA,TRBV5-6
ASGQGLGYEQY,TRBJ2-7,TRBD1,TRBV6-5
ASSVEGLAGGLSTDTRY,TRBJ2-3,TRBD2,TRBV9
AWAPEPLLETQY,TRBJ2-5,NA,TRBV30
ASRGLAGGPGEQY,TRBJ2-7,TRBD2,TRBV6-1
ASSPGLAGGNEQF,TRBJ2-1,TRBD2,TRBV5-6
ASSPLLAGARGTQY,TRBJ2-3,TRBD2,TRBV12-3/TRBV12-4
ASRRGTSAYEQY,TRBJ2-7,TRBD2,TRBV6-5
SARPGGAGGTGELF,TRBJ2-2,TRBD2,TRBV20-1
ASSPAGTSGSHEQY,TRBJ2-7,TRBD2,TRBV19
ASSLEIAGDGNTQY,TRBJ2-3,TRBD2,TRBV7-6
ASSYSPFGASGRNTGELF,TRBJ2-2,TRBD2,TRBV6-5
ASRDRDSTNYGYT,TRBJ1-2,TRBD1,TRBV2
SVETYNEQF,TRBJ2-1,NA,TRBV29-1
ASSYGTGRQPQH,TRBJ1-5,TRBD1,TRBV6-5
SAQTGATDTQY,TRBJ2-3,TRBD1,TRBV20-1
ASSFGDGVSLSQETQY,TRBJ2-5,NA,TRBV11-2
ASRLGLAGGNEQF,TRBJ2-1,TRBD2,TRBV5-6
ASSMGSGTGLQETQY,TRBJ2-5,TRBD1,TRBV19
ASSQGRSGANVLT,TRBJ2-6,NA,TRBV5-5
ASSQGTSGRGEQY,TRBJ2-7,TRBD2,TRBV4-1
ASSDSEALAAYQETQY,TRBJ2-5,TRBD2,TRBV2
ASSPSSGAYNEQF,TRBJ2-1,NA,TRBV7-3
ASSIWDKGSQPQH,TRBJ1-5,NA,TRBV19
ASSLEIAGDTQY,TRBJ2-3,TRBD2,TRBV7-2
ASSLREGGTEAF,TRBJ1-1,NA,TRBV12-3/TRBV12-4
ASSSRTGTDTQY,TRBJ2-3,NA,TRBV5-5
SARGTGGTDTQY,TRBJ2-3,TRBD1,TRBV20-1
ASTWVAYSGNTIY,TRBJ1-3,NA,TRBV12-3/TRBV12-4
ASSRPTGSKF,TRBJ2-1,NA,TRBV18
ASSRLDADTQY,TRBJ2-3,NA,TRBV19
SGMDSGLAGVAGELF,TRBJ2-2,TRBD2,TRBV29-1
SVETEETQY,TRBJ2-5,NA,TRBV29-1
ASSGRQGENSPLH,TRBJ1-6,TRBD1,TRBV7-9
SGMDSGLAGVGITGELF,TRBJ2-2,TRBD2,TRBV29-1
ASSSVEWTGRYEQY,TRBJ2-7,TRBD1,TRBV25-1
ASSDIGTSGVNEQF,TRBJ2-1,TRBD2,TRBV4-1
ASSADSNEKLF,TRBJ1-4,NA,TRBV27
ASSYGGSYEQY,TRBJ2-7,NA,TRBV6-5
ASSLEIAGDNTDTQY,TRBJ2-3,TRBD2,TRBV7-6
ASSSLILAGGYREQF,TRBJ2-1,TRBD2,TRBV13
ASSSPDRGETQY,TRBJ2-5,TRBD1,TRBV12-3/TRBV12-4
ASSSGLAGGDNEQF,TRBJ2-1,TRBD2,TRBV5-1
ASSRLGPEAGELF,TRBJ2-2,NA,TRBV12-3/TRBV12-4